These 4 T cell receptor beta chains share one sample of origin, sequenced in a study of Ad26.COV2.S vaccination and SARS-CoV-2 variants. TCRdb keeps only in-frame clones here, not all; method: immunoSEQ multiplex PCR. The table lists 380,000 or so clones, about 85% of them singletons, with roughly 6% in the top ten. Treatment defined: 15 to 20 received Ad26.COV2.S at low or high dose, single or two shots; about 5 received placebo; per-sample allocation not given. Sampling occurred on day 63 after the first vaccine or placebo injection. The specimen was peripheral blood, collected in a trial of Ad26.COV2.S vaccine versus placebo. Receptor source: a person aged 18-65 years who received the Ad26.COV2.S COVID-19 vaccine or a placebo.

The chain recombines TRBV11-3 with TRBJ2-5; tentatively, D is TRBD2 (5 bases). The V end lost 1 base, the J end lost 7 bases, and 10 bases lay between the germline ends. Germline V gene data show CDR1 as SGHNT and CDR2 as YENEEA. This CDR3 is 13 amino acids long. CDR3 sequence (DNA): TGTGCCAGCAGCTTAGGTGTTGCGGGGACCCAGTACTTC. It is translated as CASSLGVAGTQYF.

This chain joins TRBV13 and TRBJ1-1, with D maybe TRBD1 (6 bases). Germline CDR1 and CDR2: PRHDT and FYEKMQ (reference sequence). The V and J ends lost 3 bases and 11 bases respectively, with 16 bases between them. CDR3 length equals 13 residues. The CDR3 DNA follows: TGTGCCAGCAGCTTCTACAGGGACCTTGGGGCTTTCTTT. Its translation: CASSFYRDLGAFF.

CDR3 amino acids: CASREGGALYGYTF. CDR3 nucleotide sequence: TGTGCCAGTAGGGAAGGGGGCGCATTATATGGCTACACCTTC. This chain joins TRBV19 and TRBJ1-2; 7 bases match TRBD1. Germline trimming cut 6 bases from V and 5 bases from J; bases unmatched to any gene: 9. The CDR3 runs to 14 residues. In germline, CDR1 is LNHDA, CDR2 SQIVND (reference sequence). The entire variable domain, with the rest obtained from reference TRBV19 and TRBJ1-2, is as follows: DGGITQSPKYLFRKEGQNVTLSCEQNLNHDAMYWYRQDPGQGLRLIYYSQIVNDFQKGDIAEGYSVSREKKESFPLTVTSAQKNPTAFYLCASREGGALYGYTFGSGTRLTVV.

J is TRBJ2-5 and V is TRBV9; 7 bases match TRBD1. J gave up 2 bases and V 4 bases, and 5 bases lay outside the gene matches. CDR3 length: 14 amino acids. Germline CDR1 reads SGDLS; CDR2 reads YYNGEE. Here the CDR3 reads CASSTRTGQETQYF. The DNA of the CDR3 is TGTGCCAGCAGCACCAGGACAGGACAAGAGACCCAGTACTTC.